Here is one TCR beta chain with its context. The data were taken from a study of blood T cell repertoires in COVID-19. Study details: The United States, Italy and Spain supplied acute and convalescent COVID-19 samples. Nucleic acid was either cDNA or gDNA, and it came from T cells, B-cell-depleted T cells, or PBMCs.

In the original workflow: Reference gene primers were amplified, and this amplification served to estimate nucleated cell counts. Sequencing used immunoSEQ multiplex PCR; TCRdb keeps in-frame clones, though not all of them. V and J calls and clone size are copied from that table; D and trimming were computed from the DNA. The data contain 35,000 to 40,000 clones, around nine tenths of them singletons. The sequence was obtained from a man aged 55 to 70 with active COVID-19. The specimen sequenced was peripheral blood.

CDR3 protein: CASSVGTGLEQYF. The DNA of the CDR3 is TGTGCCAGCAGCGTGGGGACAGGGCTCGAGCAGTACTTC. The chain joins TRBV9 to TRBJ2-7; 9 bases are shared with TRBD1. V shed 2 bases and J 6 bases; nucleotides not matched to a gene: 3. Germline loops: CDR1 SGDLS, CDR2 YYNGEE. The CDR3 totals 13 residues.